A single T cell receptor beta chain is shown here with its context. Its antigen is not known. This entry is derived from a study of T cell repertoires in cytomegalovirus infection. About the research overall: Shared public TCR beta signatures pointed to both CMV infection and a matching HLA type.

CDR3 length: 14 amino acids. V lost 0 bases, J lost 7 bases, and 10 bases lay in between. Germline CDR1 is SGHDN and CDR2 is FVKESK. TCRdb re-analysed the reads in MiXCR, keeping a single row per CDR3 protein. The table has approximately 910,000 distinct CDR3 sequences, 31% seen once. The source of this sequence is a human donor in good health (CMV status not recorded). Some clones in this sample may be carry-over from other donors' samples. The source was cultured CD8+ T cells from PBMCs, collected from culture after CMV antigen stimulation. The chain joins TRBV14 to TRBJ2-1; D gene uncertain. CDR3 sequence: CASSQEAGWNEQFF. CDR3 bases: TGTGCCAGCAGCCAAGAGGCAGGTTGGAATGAGCAGTTCTTC.